Below, one TCR beta chain is given with its context. As yet, its antigen is unknown. Trimming removed 2 bases at V and 10 bases at J, with 20 bases between. The CDR3 consists of 15 residues. Germline V gives CDR1 MDHEN, CDR2 SYDVKM. This sample is drawn from a study of shared clonotypes between healthy human individuals. Overall study context: Two women and a few men aged 18 to 49 made up the donors.

The protocol was immunoSEQ multiplex PCR, while the TCRdb copy is restricted to in-frame clones and leaves out a portion. The top ten clones hold 0.3% to 0.4% of a sample with about 2.5 million clones, approximately 90% of them seen once. Overall study findings and caveats: The four-donor shared clonotypes exceeded non-shared clonotypes in generation probability, with non-shared ones scoring lower.

This rearrangement joins TRBV28 to TRBJ1-1, with a possible D match to TRBD1 (5 bases). The sequencing sample was made of naive CD4+ T cells from PBMCs. This sample's subset: CD45RA+ positively selected. The source of this sequence is a man aged 18 to 29 in good health. Some clones in this sample may be carry-over from other donors' samples. The CDR3 DNA sequence: TGTGCCAGCAGTTTAGGCCCCGGGGCGCTCGGGGGAGCTTTCTTT. Its protein is CASSLGPGALGGAFF.